This paragraph reports one T cell receptor (beta chain). Antigen specificity is unknown. TCRdb analysed the RT-PCR reads with MiXCR anew, one entry per CDR3 protein. This table holds about 700,000 distinct CDR3 sequences, more than 11% found once. Deletions cut 5 bases from V and 1 base from J, with 8 bases between. Germline CDR1 reads GTSNPN; CDR2 reads SVGIG (reference sequence). The CDR3 covers 12 residues. This record belongs to a study of response to subunit inactivated influenza vaccine. Study-level results: Each seasonal influenza vaccination, the authors suggested, recruits few new T cells.

The sequence was collected from a man aged 50 to 60 who received an inactivated influenza vaccine. Sequenced material: PBMCs from blood, taken around two weeks before vaccination. This chain uses TRBV30 with TRBJ1-1; D gene ambiguous. In DNA form, the CDR3 reads TGTGCCTGGGTTCTCGGGAACACTGAAGCTTTCTTT. Protein: CAWVLGNTEAFF.